This paragraph reports one T cell receptor beta chain. The antigen it recognizes is unknown. No much larger clonotype is one base removed from it; base qualities were not supplied. The sample originates from a study of blood T cell repertoires in COVID-19 (dated by TCRdb to about 2020). Regarding the complete study: Samples covering the acute and convalescent phases of COVID-19 were provided by collaborators in the United States, Italy and Spain. The material from the prospective study consisted of cDNA or gDNA derived from T cells, B-cell-depleted T cells, or PBMCs. The dataset comprised deeply sampled blood TCRbeta repertoires from subjects exposed to, actively infected with, or recovered from COVID-19. The repertoires were released in a freely available public database intended as a resource for research on the immune response to SARS-CoV-2. The samples were drawn from two sources: the first 160 participants of the ongoing ImmuneRACE study, and about 1,300 subjects contributed by 6 global collaborators. The sample metadata nearly always contained a de-identified subject ID, COVID-19 status, age in years and sex. Where available, HLA class I and class II types were taken from metadata supplied by the sample provider and were not determined by assay-based typing. Paper-wide results and their limitations: The quantity of clinical and demographic metadata differed by source and by participant and was supplied without curation.

CDR1 and CDR2 were assigned from the germline V gene as MDHEN and SYDVKM. The junction shows trimming of 7 bases on V and 1 base on J, and the gene matches do not reach 6 bases of it. The CDR3 covers 14 residues, taking in both the cysteine and the phenylalanine. Only the CDR3 DNA stays, 42 bases, in frame from base 1. Participants in the prospective study were aged roughly 18 to 100 years, lived in 20 to 30 United States geographic areas, and enrolled through a virtual design. In the prospective study, cohorts were assigned on the basis of participant-reported clinical history obtained from a screening survey and a study questionnaire. Each participant in the prospective study had whole blood, serum and a nasopharyngeal or oropharyngeal swab collected by mobile phlebotomists. Prospective study participants could optionally give additional blood draws and questionnaires over a 2-month period. Prospective study blood samples were shipped either frozen or at room temperature before DNA extraction.

TCRbeta CDR3 regions were amplified from genomic DNA by means of the immunoSEQ Assay, a bias-controlled multiplex PCR. The published analysis was carried out like this. Within the assay, amplification of reference gene primers was used to estimate how many nucleated cells each sample contained. To quantify the absolute abundance of each unique TCRbeta CDR3 rearrangement, sequence reads were collapsed and filtered. Productive Simpson clonality was computed per sample as the square root of Simpson's diversity index over productive rearrangements. TCRdb took this table from immuneACCESS and kept in-frame rearrangements with V and J called. Such tables lack part of the clones; where checked against another copy, unresolved V genes explain under half of the gap, and the rest is unexplained. From that table come the V and J calls and clone size; the DNA was used to work out D and trimming. Present in this sample are fewer than 350,000 clones, around 89% of which were seen just once. The leading ten clones occupy about 1.7% of the sample.

Sequencing was performed on PBMCs or T cells enriched from blood (not recorded which). The chain was built from TRBV28 and TRBJ1-2; TRBD1 lines up with 7 middle nucleotides. The clonotype originates from a woman between 18 and 29 years old with acute COVID-19. The sequence in DNA is TGTGCCAGCAAACGACAGGGTTATAACTATGGCTACACCTTC. This yields the protein CASKRQGYNYGYTF.